The rows below give T cell receptor beta chains drawn from one sample of a study of blood T cell repertoires in COVID-19. Libraries were prepared by immunoSEQ multiplex PCR; TCRdb keeps only in-frame clonotypes and omits some of them. The sample records 250,000 to 300,000 clones, roughly 77% being singletons. Sequenced input: peripheral blood. The receptor set was obtained from a woman older than 75 with acute or convalescent COVID-19. The CDR3 runs from the conserved cysteine through the conserved F or W. Fields, in order: CDR3 protein, CDR3 DNA, D gene, clone size, J gene, V gene, CDR3 length. D genes are given only for firm matches. The size field is filled for only some rows; it gives once, few, many or a size class.

CASSLRDRDEKLFF	TGCGCCAGCAGCCTCCGGGACAGGGATGAAAAACTGTTTTTT	TRBD1	-	TRBJ1-4	TRBV4-1	14
CASSHMPRTGSSGNTIYF	TGTGCCAGCAGCCACATGCCTAGGACGGGGTCCTCTGGAAACACCATATATTTT	-	few	TRBJ1-3	TRBV14	18
CASSGQVQETQYF	TGTGCCAGCAGTGGGCAAGTCCAAGAGACCCAGTACTTC	-	-	TRBJ2-5	TRBV2	13
CASSVVDTGELFF	TGTGCCAGCAGTGTCGTCGACACCGGGGAGCTGTTTTTT	-	-	TRBJ2-2	TRBV2	13
CSFRETGLAESYTF	TGCAGTTTTAGGGAAACAGGCCTGGCAGAAAGCTACACCTTC	-	-	TRBJ1-2	TRBV29-1	14
CASSGGGAGRPSYNSPLHF	TGTGCCAGCAGTGGAGGGGGGGCCGGGCGGCCCTCCTATAATTCACCCCTCCACTTT	-	-	TRBJ1-6	TRBV6-1	19
CASSQTGVRETQYF	TGCGCCAGCAGTCAAACAGGGGTCAGAGAGACCCAGTACTTC	TRBD1	-	TRBJ2-5	TRBV23-1	14
CATSPPRGGENTIYF	TGTGCCACCAGCCCCCCTCGAGGGGGGGAAAACACCATATATTTT	-	once	TRBJ1-3	TRBV15	15
CASNHESMGRGKDGYTF	TGTGCCAGCAACCATGAGAGTATGGGCAGGGGAAAGGATGGCTACACCTTC	-	-	TRBJ1-2	TRBV2	17
CASKGARLNTQYF	TGTGCCTCAAAGGGGGCGCGGTTGAATACGCAGTATTTT	TRBD1	-	TRBJ2-3	TRBV27	13
CASSQNNYEQYF	TGTGCCAGCAGCCAAAATAACTACGAGCAGTACTTC	-	-	TRBJ2-7	TRBV14	12